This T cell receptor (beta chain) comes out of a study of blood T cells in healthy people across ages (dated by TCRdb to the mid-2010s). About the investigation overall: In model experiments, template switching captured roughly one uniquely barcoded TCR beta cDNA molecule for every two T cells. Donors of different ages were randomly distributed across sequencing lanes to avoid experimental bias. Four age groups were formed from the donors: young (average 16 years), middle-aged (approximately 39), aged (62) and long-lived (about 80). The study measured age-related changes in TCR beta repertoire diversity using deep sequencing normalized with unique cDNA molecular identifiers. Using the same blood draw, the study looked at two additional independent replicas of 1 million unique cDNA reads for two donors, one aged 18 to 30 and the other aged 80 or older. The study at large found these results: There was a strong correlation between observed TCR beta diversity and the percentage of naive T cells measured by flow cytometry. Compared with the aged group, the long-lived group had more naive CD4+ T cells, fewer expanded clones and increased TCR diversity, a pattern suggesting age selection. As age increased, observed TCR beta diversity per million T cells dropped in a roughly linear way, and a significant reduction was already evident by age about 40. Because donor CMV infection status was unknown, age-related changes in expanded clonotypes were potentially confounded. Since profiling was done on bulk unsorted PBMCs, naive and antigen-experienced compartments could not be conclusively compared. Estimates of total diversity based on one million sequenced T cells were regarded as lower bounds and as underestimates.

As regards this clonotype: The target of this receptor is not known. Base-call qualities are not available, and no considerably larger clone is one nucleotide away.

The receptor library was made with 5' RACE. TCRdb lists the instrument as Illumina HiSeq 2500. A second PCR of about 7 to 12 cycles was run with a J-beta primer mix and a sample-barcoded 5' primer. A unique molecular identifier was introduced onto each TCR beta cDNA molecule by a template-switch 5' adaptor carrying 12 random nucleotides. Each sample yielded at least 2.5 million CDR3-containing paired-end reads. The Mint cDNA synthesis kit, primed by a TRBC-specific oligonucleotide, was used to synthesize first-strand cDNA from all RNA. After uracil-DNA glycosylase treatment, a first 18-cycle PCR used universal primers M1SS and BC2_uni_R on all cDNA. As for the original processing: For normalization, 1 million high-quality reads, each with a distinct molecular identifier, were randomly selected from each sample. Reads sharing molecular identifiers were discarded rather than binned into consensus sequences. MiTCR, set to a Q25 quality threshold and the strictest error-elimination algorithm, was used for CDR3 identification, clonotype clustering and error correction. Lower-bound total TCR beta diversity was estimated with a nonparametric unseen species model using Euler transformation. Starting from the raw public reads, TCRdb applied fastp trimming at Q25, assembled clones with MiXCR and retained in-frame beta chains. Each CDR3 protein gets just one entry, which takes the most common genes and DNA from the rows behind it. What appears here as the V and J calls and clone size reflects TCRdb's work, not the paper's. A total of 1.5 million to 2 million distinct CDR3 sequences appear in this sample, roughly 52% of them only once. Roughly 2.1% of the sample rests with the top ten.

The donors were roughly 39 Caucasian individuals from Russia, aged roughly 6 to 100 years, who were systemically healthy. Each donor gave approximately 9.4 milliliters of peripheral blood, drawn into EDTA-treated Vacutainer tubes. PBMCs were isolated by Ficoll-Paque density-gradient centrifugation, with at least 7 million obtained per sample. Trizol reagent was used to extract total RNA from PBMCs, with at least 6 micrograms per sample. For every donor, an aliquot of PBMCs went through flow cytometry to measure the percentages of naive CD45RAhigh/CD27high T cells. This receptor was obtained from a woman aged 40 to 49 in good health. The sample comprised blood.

The CDR3 amino acid sequence is: CAISPSNEQYF. Here is the DNA: TGTGCCATCAGCCCTTCAAACGAGCAGTACTTC. Recombination joined TRBV10-3 with TRBJ2-7, with the D segment identity uncertain. CDR1 is given as ENHRY and CDR2 as SYGVKD, both from the germline V gene. From cysteine to phenylalanine, the CDR3 is 11 amino acids long. CDR3 DNA is the only sequence kept; it has 33 bases, read in frame from the first base. V and J lose 6 bases and 5 bases, and a span of 8 bases separates them.